One and the same sample provided the 18 T cell receptor beta chains below, sequenced in a study of T cells in localized non-small cell lung cancer. Method: immunoSEQ multiplex PCR; TCRdb's copy keeps in-frame clones and lacks some. Counted here are 65,000 to 90,000 clones, about three quarters occurring once; the ten biggest clones make up about 19%. This specimen was PBMCs, taken before any cancer treatment. These TCRs come from a man aged 35 to 69 with stage II squamous cell lung carcinoma.

The chain combines TRBV4-1 with TRBJ2-7; D gene uncertain. Trimming pared 5 bases from V and 3 bases from J, leaving 11 bases between. The V gene's germline CDR1 is MGHRA and CDR2 YSYEKL. This CDR3 has 13 residues. In nucleotides, the CDR3 is TGCGCCAGCAGCTTTCAGATTAGCTACGAGCAGTACTTC. This translates into CASSFQISYEQYF.

This clone was found once. V and J are TRBV2 and TRBJ2-1, with D tentatively TRBD2 (6 bases). The length of the CDR3 is 14 residues. V lost 4 bases, J lost 6 bases, and 13 bases lay in between. The germline V gene has CDR1 SNHLY and CDR2 FYNNEI. This CDR3 reads CASSGHGGSNEQFF. The CDR3, as DNA: TGTGCCAGCAGTGGCCATGGGGGGAGCAATGAGCAGTTCTTC.

This chain uses TRBV14 with TRBJ2-7; the D gene is possibly TRBD1 (5 bases). Germline-derived CDR1 and CDR2 are SGHDN and FVKESK. V was pared by 5 bases and J by 5 bases, with 13 bases between. The CDR3 sequence is 13 residues long. The CDR3 is CASSYDSNHEQYF. The CDR3 nucleotides read TGTGCCAGCAGCTACGACAGCAACCACGAGCAGTACTTC.

This rearrangement joins TRBV2 to TRBJ2-2; weak D call: TRBD1 (6 bases). The CDR3 spans 15 residues. Trimming removed 7 bases at V and 4 bases at J, with 16 bases between. Germline V gene sequence: CDR1 SNHLY, CDR2 FYNNEI. CDR3 region: CASNPEAGVTGELFF. Written as DNA, the CDR3 is TGTGCCAGCAACCCCGAAGCAGGGGTCACCGGGGAGCTGTTTTTT.

The V gene is TRBV5-6, the J gene TRBJ1-2; the D gene is possibly TRBD1 (5 bases). Trimming cost V 7 bases and J 6 bases, with 25 bases left between them. Looked up from germline, CDR1 is SGHDT and CDR2 is YYEEEE. This CDR3 comprises 16 residues. For the CDR3, the DNA is TGTGCCAGCGGGGTGGAAGAGGGGCGAGGTGATGATGGCTACACCTTC. Amino acids: CASGVEEGRGDDGYTF.

The DNA of the CDR3 is TGTGCCAGCAGCCCTTTTCACCAGGGGTCCTACAATGAGCAGTTCTTC. It codes for CASSPFHQGSYNEQFF. The chain uses TRBV4-2 and TRBJ2-1; D might be TRBD1 (6 bases). CDR1 is LGHNA and CDR2 is YNFKEQ in the germline V gene. Between the trimmed V and J ends, which lost 4 bases and 1 base, there was a span of 14 bases. CDR3 length: 16 residues.

This rearrangement joins TRBV11-2 to TRBJ2-1; D not resolved. The CDR3 has 14 residues. CDR1 and CDR2 from the germline V gene are SGHAT and FQNNGV. Trimming took off 4 bases at V and 4 bases at J, with 11 bases between the two ends. Here the CDR3 DNA reads TGTGCCAGCAGCTCCTCGACGGCTTACAATGAGCAGTTCTTC. Amino acid sequence: CASSSSTAYNEQFF.

Notes on this clone: The sample contains more than one DNA sequence encoding this CDR3. V is TRBV9 and J is TRBJ1-1, with D unclear. Trimming left V 0 bases short and J 1 base short, with 7 bases between. This CDR3 has 14 amino acids. Germline lookup yields CDR1 SGDLS and CDR2 YYNGEE. CDR3 sequence (DNA): TGTGCCAGCAGCGTAGACGCTGGGAACACTGAAGCTTTCTTT. Its translation: CASSVDAGNTEAFF.

The chain combines TRBV28 with TRBJ1-2; D gene unclear. V was clipped by 5 bases and J by 0 bases, with 22 bases between them. The germline V gene has CDR1 MDHEN and CDR2 SYDVKM. The CDR3 length is 18 residues. CDR3 residues: CASSPRPGAGKTNYGYTF. The CDR3 DNA reads as TGTGCCAGCAGTCCCCGACCGGGAGCGGGTAAAACTAACTATGGCTACACCTTC.

The chain is built from TRBV2 and TRBJ2-7; the D is unclear. This CDR3 has 14 residues. The germline V gene has CDR1 SNHLY and CDR2 FYNNEI. Trimming took 2 bases from V and 1 from J, leaving 9 bases between them. The CDR3 DNA follows: TGTGCCAGCAGTGAATCGATAGTGTCCTACGAGCAGTACTTC. Its translation is CASSESIVSYEQYF.

The chain has TRBV4-3 and TRBJ1-1; unclear D gene. Trimming pared 4 bases from V and 9 bases from J, leaving 21 bases between. The CDR3 consists of 15 residues. Germline V gene data show CDR1 as LGHNA and CDR2 as YSLEER. The DNA of the CDR3 is TGCGCCAGCAGCCGGAGCGGCAGGTCGGGGTTTAAAGCTTTCTTT. As protein: CASSRSGRSGFKAFF.

This clone showed up just once. V gene TRBV10-3 combines with J gene TRBJ2-7; 7 nucleotides line up with TRBD2. The CDR3 runs to 13 residues. With V trimmed by 3 bases and J by 6 bases, 5 bases remained unmatched. Germline V gene lookup returns CDR1 ENHRY and CDR2 SYGVKD. CDR3 DNA sequence: TGTGCCATCAGTGAAAAGCGGGACGTCGAGCAGTACTTC. Protein sequence: CAISEKRDVEQYF.

V is TRBV7-3 and J is TRBJ2-7; D ambiguous. This CDR3 region has 14 residues. V lost 1 base, J lost 7 bases, and 14 bases lay in between. Germline CDR1 reads SGHTA; CDR2 reads FQGTGA. The CDR3 DNA reads TGTGCCAGCAGCTTAAATGTCTGGGTTGGGGAGCAGTACTTC. It codes for CASSLNVWVGEQYF.

With respect to this clone: This sample includes further DNA sequences coding for the same CDR3. This chain connects TRBV4-2 to TRBJ2-7; no reliable D call. The CDR3 is 12 residues long. The V gene's germline CDR1 is LGHNA and CDR2 YNFKEQ. Trimming removed 3 bases at V and 4 bases at J, with 7 bases between. The DNA of the CDR3 is TGTGCCAGCAGCCAGTCCGGATACGAGCAGTACTTC. It codes for CASSQSGYEQYF.

The chain carries TRBV28 and TRBJ2-1; D might be TRBD1 (5 bases). Germline loops: CDR1 MDHEN, CDR2 SYDVKM. CDR3 length equals 13 residues. V lost 6 bases and J 5 bases, leaving 11 bases between the germline ends. The CDR3 nucleotides read TGTGCCAGCAGATCAGACAGAGACAATGAGCAGTTCTTC. Encoded protein: CASRSDRDNEQFF.

The chain links TRBV7-6 to TRBJ2-2, with TRBD1 as a possible D gene (6 bases). Germline CDR1 SGHVS, CDR2 FNYEAQ. The CDR3 is made up of 15 amino acids. V gave up 1 base and J gave up 4 bases, with 10 bases separating them. In DNA, the CDR3 is TGTGCCAGCAGCTTAGTGGTCAGGGGCACCGGGGAGCTGTTTTTT. Translating gives CASSLVVRGTGELFF.

The J gene is TRBJ2-3, the V gene TRBV5-6; D is possibly TRBD1 or TRBD2 (5 bases each). This CDR3 comprises 15 residues. Germline CDR1 SGHDT, CDR2 YYEEEE. V dropped 1 base and J dropped 2 bases, with 11 bases sitting between them. The CDR3 here is CASSLKVGTTDTQYF. CDR3 DNA: TGTGCCAGCAGCTTGAAAGTAGGGACCACAGATACGCAGTATTTT.

A single count supports this clone. This chain uses TRBV7-9 with TRBJ2-1; TRBD2 aligns across 10 bases. The CDR3 sequence is 14 residues long. V trimming: 4 bases; J trimming: 8 bases; junction bases outside the gene matches: 5. Germline lookup yields CDR1 SEHNR and CDR2 FQNEAQ (reference sequence). The CDR3 loop reads CASSSGGTSDEQFF. In nucleotides, the CDR3 is TGTGCCAGCAGCTCAGGGGGGACTAGCGATGAGCAGTTCTTC. Combining the CDR3 with reference TRBV7-9 and TRBJ2-1 gives the whole variable domain DTGVSQNPRHKITKRGQNVTFRCDPISEHNRLYWYRQTLGQGPEFLTYFQNEAQLEKSRLLSDRFSAERPKGSFSTLEIQRTEQGDSAMYLCASSSGGTSDEQFFGPGTRLTVL.